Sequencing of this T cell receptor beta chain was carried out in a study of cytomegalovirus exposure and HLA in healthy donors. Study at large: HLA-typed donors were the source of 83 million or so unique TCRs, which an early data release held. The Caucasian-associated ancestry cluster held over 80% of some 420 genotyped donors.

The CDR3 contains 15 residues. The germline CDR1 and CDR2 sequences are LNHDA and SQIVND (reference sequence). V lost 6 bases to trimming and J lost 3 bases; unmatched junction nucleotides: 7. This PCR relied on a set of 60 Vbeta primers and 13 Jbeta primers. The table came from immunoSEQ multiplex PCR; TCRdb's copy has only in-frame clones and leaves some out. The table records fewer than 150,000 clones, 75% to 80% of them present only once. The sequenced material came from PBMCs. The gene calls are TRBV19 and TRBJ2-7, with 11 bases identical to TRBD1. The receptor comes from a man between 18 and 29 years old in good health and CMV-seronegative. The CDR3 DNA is TGTGCCAGTAGCCTACCGGGACAGGGGGTCTACGAGCAGTACTTC. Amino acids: CASSLPGQGVYEQYF. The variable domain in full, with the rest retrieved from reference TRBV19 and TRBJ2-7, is DGGITQSPKYLFRKEGQNVTLSCEQNLNHDAMYWYRQDPGQGLRLIYYSQIVNDFQKGDIAEGYSVSREKKESFPLTVTSAQKNPTAFYLCASSLPGQGVYEQYFGPGTRLTVT.